The 6 T cell receptor beta chains given below trace back to one sample, sequenced in a study of shared clonotypes between healthy human individuals. Repertoires were generated with immunoSEQ multiplex PCR, while TCRdb's copy carries only in-frame clones and drops some. The data contain approximately 980,000 clones, approximately 80% of them singletons. Specimen: memory CD4+ T cells sorted from blood. Subset indicated: CD45RA-negative fraction. Receptors originate from a man aged 18 to 35 in good health.

This rearrangement joins TRBV30 to TRBJ2-7, with D tentatively TRBD1 (5 bases). V lost 3 bases to trimming and J lost 3 bases, with 18 bases between them. This CDR3 is 15 amino acids long. CDR1 GTSNPN and CDR2 SVGIG come from the germline V gene (reference sequence). The CDR3: CAWRALSGSFYEQYF. CDR3 bases: TGTGCCTGGAGGGCCCTCTCAGGGTCTTTCTACGAGCAGTACTTC.

On this clone itself: A much larger clone lies a single base off, so this may be a read error. The rearrangement links TRBV5-1 to TRBJ2-3, with TRBD2 identical over 12 bases. J gave up 5 bases and V 3 bases, and 1 base lay outside the gene matches. Germline CDR1 is SGHRS and CDR2 is YFSETQ. The CDR3 loop spans 14 amino acids. This CDR3 is CASSWGLAGDTQYF. In DNA form, the CDR3 reads TGCGCCAGCAGCTGGGGACTAGCGGGAGATACGCAGTATTTT.

J is TRBJ2-7 and V is TRBV7-9; 9 bases match TRBD1. The V segment lost 5 bases and the J segment 4 bases; nucleotides outside the gene matches: 18. This CDR3 comprises 18 residues. CDR1 is SEHNR and CDR2 is FQNEAQ in the germline V gene (reference sequence). The CDR3 is CASSGGQGFAGVGYEQYF. DNA of the CDR3: TGTGCCAGCAGCGGGGGACAGGGTTTCGCGGGAGTTGGATACGAGCAGTACTTC.

V is TRBV10-2 and J is TRBJ2-2, with TRBD2 matching over 14 bases. The ends lost 6 bases at V and 3 bases at J; junction bases unmatched: 3. Germline assignment: CDR1 WSHSY and CDR2 SAAADI. This CDR3 spans 16 amino acids. This CDR3 is CASRVGLAGDTGELFF. In DNA, the CDR3 is TGCGCCAGCAGGGTGGGACTAGCGGGAGACACCGGGGAGCTGTTTTTT.

This clone was found once. V and J are TRBV5-1 and TRBJ2-5, with TRBD2 as a possible D gene (6 bases). Germline-derived CDR1 and CDR2 are SGHRS and YFSETQ. The V end was cut by 0 bases, the J end by 4 bases, with 13 bases between. The CDR3 runs 15 residues. The CDR3, as DNA: TGCGCCAGCAGCTTGGCCGGGGGAAAGGGAGAGACCCAGTACTTC. Protein product: CASSLAGGKGETQYF.

The CDR3 DNA reads TGTGCCAGCAGTGAAGAACCCCTGGCCTCCTACGAGCAGTACTTC. It encodes CASSEEPLASYEQYF. The chain has TRBV2 and TRBJ2-7; D remains ambiguous. The V gene's germline CDR1 is SNHLY and CDR2 FYNNEI. Between the trimmed V and J ends, which lost 1 base and 0 bases, there was a span of 10 bases. CDR3 length: 15 residues. Full variable domain (rest looked up from reference TRBV2 and TRBJ2-7): EPEVTQTPSHQVTQMGQEVILRCVPISNHLYFYWYRQILGQKVEFLVSFYNNEISEKSEIFDDQFSVERPDGSNFTLKIRSTKLEDSAMYFCASSEEPLASYEQYFGPGTRLTVT.